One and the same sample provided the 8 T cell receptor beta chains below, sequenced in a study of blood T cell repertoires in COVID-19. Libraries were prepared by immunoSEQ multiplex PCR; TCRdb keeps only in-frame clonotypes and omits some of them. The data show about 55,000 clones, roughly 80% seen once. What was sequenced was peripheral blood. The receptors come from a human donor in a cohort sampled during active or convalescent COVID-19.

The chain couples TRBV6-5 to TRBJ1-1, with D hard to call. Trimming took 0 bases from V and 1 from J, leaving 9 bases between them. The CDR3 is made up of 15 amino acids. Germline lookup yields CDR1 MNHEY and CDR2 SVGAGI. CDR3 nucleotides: TGTGCCAGCAGTTACTCCCTCGGGAAGAACACTGAAGCTTTCTTT. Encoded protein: CASSYSLGKNTEAFF.

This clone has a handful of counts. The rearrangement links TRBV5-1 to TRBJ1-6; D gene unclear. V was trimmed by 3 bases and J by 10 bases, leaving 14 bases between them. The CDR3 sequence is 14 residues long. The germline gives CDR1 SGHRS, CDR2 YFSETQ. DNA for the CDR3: TGCGCCAGCAGCTCCCTAGAAGCGGGGTCACCCCTCCACTTT. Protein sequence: CASSSLEAGSPLHF.

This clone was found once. Here the CDR3 reads CATSRDNIYGYTF. Written as DNA, the CDR3 is TGTGCCACCAGCAGAGATAACATCTATGGCTACACCTTC. The gene calls are TRBV15 and TRBJ1-2, with unresolved D. The germline CDR1 and CDR2 sequences are LNHNV and YYDKDF (reference sequence). The length of the CDR3 is 13 residues. Trimming took 0 bases from V and 4 from J, leaving 6 bases between them.

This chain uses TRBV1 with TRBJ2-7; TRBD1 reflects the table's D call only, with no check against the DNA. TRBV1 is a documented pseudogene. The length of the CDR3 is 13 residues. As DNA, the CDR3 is TGCACCAGCAGCCGCTTAGGGGGCGAGGAGCAGTACTTC. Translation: CTSSRLGGEEQYF.

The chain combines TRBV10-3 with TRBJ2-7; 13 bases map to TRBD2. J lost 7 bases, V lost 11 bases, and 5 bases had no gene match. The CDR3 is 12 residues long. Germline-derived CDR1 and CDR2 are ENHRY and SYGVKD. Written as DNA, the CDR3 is TGTGCCCACGGGACTAGCGGGGTGGAGCAGTACTTC. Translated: CAHGTSGVEQYF.

CDR3 protein: CASSLEGSGGARETQYF. The DNA for the CDR3 is TGTGCCAGCAGCTTGGAGGGTAGCGGGGGGGCCAGAGAGACCCAGTACTTC. The rearrangement uses TRBV5-6 and TRBJ2-5; 11 bases agree with TRBD2. Germline values: CDR1 SGHDT, CDR2 YYEEEE. The CDR3 contains 17 residues. With 0 bases clipped from V and 4 bases from J, the junction kept 8 bases outside the gene matches.

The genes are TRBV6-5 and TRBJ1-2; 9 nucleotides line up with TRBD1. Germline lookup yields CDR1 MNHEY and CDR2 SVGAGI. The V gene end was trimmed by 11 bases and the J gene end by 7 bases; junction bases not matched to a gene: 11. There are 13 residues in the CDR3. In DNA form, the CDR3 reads TGTGCCGGAACAGGGGGCGGACTCCGTGGCTACACCTTC. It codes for CAGTGGGLRGYTF.

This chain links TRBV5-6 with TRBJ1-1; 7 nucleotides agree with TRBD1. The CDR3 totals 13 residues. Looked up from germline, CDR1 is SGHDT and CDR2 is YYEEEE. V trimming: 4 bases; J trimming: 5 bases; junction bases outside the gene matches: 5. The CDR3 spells CASSDTGDTEAFF. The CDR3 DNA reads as TGTGCCAGCAGCGATACAGGGGATACTGAAGCTTTCTTT.